The entry below gives a single T cell receptor beta chain sequence along with its context. This receptor's antigen is unknown. No per-base quality is available; no much larger clone lies one base away. The CDR3 sequence holds 16 residues, the cysteine and phenylalanine included. The kept DNA is CDR3 alone, 48 bases in frame from the first base. Trimming leaves V shorter by 0 bases and J shorter by 2 bases, with the junction holding 5 bases beyond the gene matches. CDR1 LGHDT and CDR2 YNNKEL are derived from the germline V gene (reference sequence). The data were taken from a study of blood T cells in healthy people across ages (dated by TCRdb to between 2014 and 2017). Turning to the overall study: In model experiments, template switching captured roughly one uniquely barcoded TCR beta cDNA molecule for every two T cells. Age-related changes in TCR beta repertoire diversity were measured in the study by deep sequencing normalized with unique cDNA molecular identifiers. Donors were grouped into four age groups: young (average approximately 16 years), middle-aged (about 40), aged (around 60) and long-lived (around 82). To avoid experimental bias, donors of different ages were distributed randomly across sequencing lanes. Using the same blood draw, the study looked at two additional independent replicas of 1 million unique cDNA reads for two donors, one aged 18 to 30 and the other aged 80 or older. Results and caveats for the whole study, not just this receptor: Conclusive comparison of naive and antigen-experienced compartments was prevented by the profiling of bulk unsorted PBMCs. The percentage of naive T cells measured by flow cytometry correlated strongly with observed TCR beta diversity. Compared with the aged group, the long-lived group had more naive CD4+ T cells, fewer expanded clones and increased TCR diversity, suggesting age selection. Estimates of total diversity based on one million sequenced T cells were regarded as lower bounds and as underestimates. Observed TCR beta diversity per million T cells fell roughly linearly with age, and a significant reduction was already apparent by age roughly 40. Because donor CMV infection status was unknown, age-related changes in expanded clonotypes were potentially confounded.

Receptors were amplified or captured by 5' RACE. The listed sequencing device is Illumina HiSeq 2500. The second PCR ran for roughly 6 to 11 cycles and used a J-beta primer mix along with a sample-barcoded 5' primer. A unique molecular identifier was introduced onto each TCR beta cDNA molecule by a template-switch 5' adaptor carrying 12 random nucleotides. Each sample yielded at least 3 million CDR3-containing paired-end reads. First-strand cDNA synthesis was performed from all RNA using the Mint cDNA synthesis kit, with priming by a TRBC-specific oligonucleotide. Following uracil-DNA glycosylase treatment, all cDNA underwent a first 18-cycle PCR with the universal primers M1SS and BC2_uni_R. Per the original workflow: Normalization of each sample was performed by random selection of 1 million high-quality reads, each carrying a distinct molecular identifier. Instead of being binned into consensus sequences, reads with shared molecular identifiers were discarded. CDR3 identification, clonotype clustering and error correction used MiTCR with a Q25 quality threshold and the strictest error-elimination algorithm. A nonparametric unseen species model using Euler transformation provided a lower-bound estimate of total TCR beta diversity. The public reads were reanalyzed by TCRdb: fastp trimming at Q25, MiXCR alignment, in-frame beta chains only. CDR3 protein duplicates are merged, each entry listing the most common genes and DNA. These V and J calls rely on TCRdb rather than the paper's analysis. For this sample the table gives hundreds of thousands of distinct CDR3 sequences, of which 29% were detected only once. Jointly, the top ten make up 17% of the sample.

The roughly 39 donors, aged about 6 to 100 years, were systemically healthy Caucasian individuals from Russia. Around 9.8 milliliters of peripheral blood were collected from each donor into EDTA-treated Vacutainer tubes. Ficoll-Paque density-gradient centrifugation was used to isolate PBMCs, with at least 7 million obtained per sample. Total RNA was extracted from PBMCs with Trizol reagent, with at least 6 micrograms obtained per sample. For every donor, flow cytometry on a PBMC aliquot measured the percentage of naive CD45RAhigh/CD27high T cells. The receptor was isolated from a woman of 80 years or more in good health. Sequenced material: blood. Here the chain combines TRBV3-1 and TRBJ2-3, and 7 bases in between align with TRBD2. DNA sequence: TGTGCCAGCAGCCAAGAGCGACTAGCTAACACAGATACGCAGTATTTT. Its protein product is CASSQERLANTDTQYF.